This is a list of T cell receptor beta chains from one sample in a study of blood T cell repertoires in COVID-19. Assay used: immunoSEQ multiplex PCR; TCRdb lists only in-frame clones, some missing. The sample gives about 77,000 clones, roughly 90% of which show up once; approximately 16% is in the top ten. Sequencing was performed on peripheral blood. These receptors originate from a woman older than 75 with active or convalescent COVID-19. CDR3s include the opening cysteine and the closing phenylalanine or tryptophan. The D gene is left open where the match is weak. Size is stated for part of the rows, as once, few or many counts, or as a class when the clone is expanded.

16 | TRBD2 | TRBJ2-7 | TRBV6-5 | - | TGTGCCAGCAGTTACTCACTAGCGGGGAGCTCCTACGAGCAGTACTTC | CASSYSLAGSSYEQYF
15 | TRBD1 | TRBJ1-2 | TRBV24-1 | - | TGTGCCACCAGTGACCGGGGACAGGGGGCCGATGGCTACACCTTC | CATSDRGQGADGYTF
15 | - | TRBJ1-4 | TRBV28 | - | TGTGCCAGCAGTCTAGGCGGTTCCCCTAATGAAAAACTGTTTTTT | CASSLGGSPNEKLFF
14 | - | TRBJ1-2 | TRBV6-5 | - | TGTGCCAGCAGAAGTCAGGGGTATCCGAATGGCTACACCTTC | CASRSQGYPNGYTF
16 | - | TRBJ2-2 | TRBV5-4 | - | TGTGCCAGCAGCCCTGGGGGGGCCGCGAACACCGGGGAGCTGTTTTTT | CASSPGGAANTGELFF
13 | - | TRBJ2-7 | TRBV5-5 | once | TGTGCCAGCAGCTTTGCGCAGGGTTACGAGCAGTACTTC | CASSFAQGYEQYF
16 | - | TRBJ2-1 | TRBV4-1 | few | TGCGCCAGCAGCCGGGGCTGGGGTGACTCCTACAATGAGCAGTTCTTC | CASSRGWGDSYNEQFF
15 | - | TRBJ2-5 | TRBV11-3 | - | TGTGCCAGCAGCTTAGGGGGGGGGCCCCAAGAGACCCAGTACTTC | CASSLGGGPQETQYF
15 | TRBD1 | TRBJ2-2 | TRBV12-5 | - | TGTGCTAGTGGTTTGGTCCAGGGGGCGAACGGGGAGCTGTTTTTT | CASGLVQGANGELFF
14 | - | TRBJ2-2 | TRBV6-6 | - | TGTGCCAGCAGTTACCGGCTAGTGACCGGGGAGCTGTTTTTT | CASSYRLVTGELFF
15 | TRBD1 | TRBJ1-5 | TRBV19 | - | TGTGCCAGTACATCCCCGGGACAGGGGAATCAGCCCCAGCATTTT | CASTSPGQGNQPQHF
17 | - | TRBJ1-4 | TRBV5-1 | - | TGCGCCAGCAGCCCGACTGCCCTAGGCGGGCGGAGTGAAAAACTGTTTTTT | CASSPTALGGRSEKLFF
17 | - | TRBJ1-2 | TRBV4-3 | - | TGCGCCAGCAGCCAAGAGGCCATGACAGGCAGTCACTATAGCTACACCTTC | CASSQEAMTGSHYSYTF
15 | - | TRBJ1-2 | TRBV28 | - | TGTGCCAGCAGTTTAGGTGCAGGGCCTAACTATGGCTACACCTTC | CASSLGAGPNYGYTF
14 | - | TRBJ2-3 | TRBV4-1 | once | TGCGCCAGCAGCCAAGCCCCCAACACAGATACGCAGTATTTT | CASSQAPNTDTQYF
15 | - | TRBJ2-2 | TRBV24-1 | - | TGTGCCACCAGTGACTCGACAGGGAACACCGGGGAGCTGTTTTTT | CATSDSTGNTGELFF
15 | - | TRBJ2-2 | TRBV5-1 | - | TGCGCCAGCAGCCCGACCACAGGACACACCGGGGAGCTGTTTTTT | CASSPTTGHTGELFF
16 | TRBD2 | TRBJ2-7 | TRBV6-2/TRBV6-3 | - | TGTGCCAGCAGTTATATTTCTGGGACTAGCGAAGCCGAGCAGTACTTC | CASSYISGTSEAEQYF
12 | - | TRBJ1-2 | TRBV2 | - | TGTGCCAGCACTGCCCTGACAGCCGGCTACACCTTC | CASTALTAGYTF
16 | TRBD2 | TRBJ2-3 | TRBV24-1 | - | TGTGCCACCAGTGATTTAACGGGACTAAGCACAGATACGCAGTATTTT | CATSDLTGLSTDTQYF
14 | - | TRBJ2-5 | TRBV7-9 | few | TGTGCCAGCAGCTCGTACAGGGATGAGGAGACCCAGTACTTC | CASSSYRDEETQYF
16 | - | TRBJ2-1 | TRBV15 | - | TGTGCCACCAGCAGAGAGGCAGGCGCTACCTACAATGAGCAGTTCTTC | CATSREAGATYNEQFF
15 | TRBD1 | TRBJ2-5 | TRBV5-1 | - | TGCGCCAGCAGCTTGGGGGCGACAGGGGAAGAGACCCAGTACTTC | CASSLGATGEETQYF
15 | TRBD1 | TRBJ2-3 | TRBV29-1 | - | TGCAGCGTTGGAAGATCAAGGGGGCAGTCAGATACGCAGTATTTT | CSVGRSRGQSDTQYF
15 | TRBD1 | TRBJ2-7 | TRBV15 | - | TGTGCCACCAGCAAGGGACAGGGAAACCCATACGAGCAGTACTTC | CATSKGQGNPYEQYF
15 | - | TRBJ1-4 | TRBV7-2 | - | TGTGCCAGCAGCTTACAAGGGAGCCCTCGGGAAAAACTGTTTTTT | CASSLQGSPREKLFF
13 | - | TRBJ1-1 | TRBV30 | - | TGTGCCTGGAGTGTAGGGGGTTTCACTGAAGCTTTCTTT | CAWSVGGFTEAFF
15 | TRBD1 | TRBJ1-3 | TRBV18 | - | TGTGCCAGCTCACAAGGGACAGGGGAGCGAAACACCATATATTTT | CASSQGTGERNTIYF
17 | - | TRBJ2-7 | TRBV5-4 | once | TGTGCCAGCAGCTTGGCCCTCCATCGGGCAGGGACCTACGAGCAGTACTTC | CASSLALHRAGTYEQYF
14 | TRBD1 | TRBJ1-1 | TRBV6-5 | - | TGTGCCAGCAGACGACAGGGATTTAACACTGAAGCTTTCTTT | CASRRQGFNTEAFF
17 | - | TRBJ1-5 | TRBV5-6 | - | TGTGCCAGCAGCTTGTTCCAGACTCCTTATAGCAATCAGCCCCAGCATTTT | CASSLFQTPYSNQPQHF
13 | - | TRBJ1-5 | TRBV12-3/TRBV12-4 | - | TGTGCCAGCGGCCGGGACTTTAATCAGCCCCAGCATTTT | CASGRDFNQPQHF
16 | - | TRBJ2-3 | TRBV4-2 | - | TGTGCCAGCAGCCAAGGGAGACAGGCCGGCACAGATACGCAGTATTTT | CASSQGRQAGTDTQYF
17 | TRBD1 | TRBJ1-4 | TRBV7-2 | - | TGTGCCAGCAGCTTAGGAACAGGGGTTGGGTCTAATGAAAAACTGTTTTTT | CASSLGTGVGSNEKLFF
16 | TRBD2 | TRBJ2-3 | TRBV9 | - | TGTGCCAGCAGCGTAGAGACTAGCGGAACCACAGATACGCAGTATTTT | CASSVETSGTTDTQYF
15 | TRBD1 | TRBJ1-5 | TRBV28 | - | TGTGCCAGCAGTTCCCCGGACAGGGGGTTTCAGCCCCAGCATTTT | CASSSPDRGFQPQHF
13 | - | TRBJ1-5 | TRBV5-1 | - | TGCGCCAGCAGCCTGGGGGGCGATCAGCCCCAGCATTTT | CASSLGGDQPQHF
14 | - | TRBJ2-3 | TRBV27 | once | TGTGCCAGCAGTTTCGCGGGGCGGGCAGATACGCAGTATTTT | CASSFAGRADTQYF
16 | TRBD1 | TRBJ1-3 | TRBV12-5 | - | TGTGCTAGTGGTTTGGACCCGGGACAGGGGGCAGACACCATATATTTT | CASGLDPGQGADTIYF
17 | TRBD1 | TRBJ2-6 | TRBV5-4 | once | TGTGCCAGCAGACACGGACAGGCCCTCTCTGGGGCCAACGTCCTGACTTTC | CASRHGQALSGANVLTF
15 | - | TRBJ2-2 | TRBV18 | - | TGTGCCAGCTCACCCCAGGGGGGCCCGGCCGGGGAGCTGTTTTTT | CASSPQGGPAGELFF
15 | - | TRBJ2-3 | TRBV5-4 | - | TGTGCCAGCAGCTTGGCAGGGGCAGGGATCGATACGCAGTATTTT | CASSLAGAGIDTQYF
14 | - | TRBJ1-1 | TRBV15 | - | TGTGCCACCAGCAGAGATCGGCCAGGGGATGAAGCTTTCTTT | CATSRDRPGDEAFF
13 | - | TRBJ1-1 | TRBV9 | - | TGTGCCAGCAGCGTAGCCATGAACACTGAAGCTTTCTTT | CASSVAMNTEAFF
13 | - | TRBJ1-6 | TRBV27 | - | TGTGCCAGCAGAATGGGGGGACGATCACCCCTCCACTTT | CASRMGGRSPLHF
15 | - | TRBJ1-4 | TRBV19 | - | TGTGCCAGTACCGAGAGGGAGGGGCGTAAAGAAAAACTGTTTTTT | CASTEREGRKEKLFF
14 | TRBD1 | TRBJ1-2 | TRBV5-1 | - | TGCGCCAGCAGCTCGACAGGGAATGAGCGAGGCTACACCTTC | CASSSTGNERGYTF
15 | TRBD2 | TRBJ2-1 | TRBV18 | - | TGTGCCAGCTCACCTCTAGCGGGGATTGGCAATGAGCAGTTCTTC | CASSPLAGIGNEQFF
15 | - | TRBJ1-2 | TRBV7-2 | - | TGTGCCAGCAGCTTACAGGGGACCTCTAACTATGGCTACACCTTC | CASSLQGTSNYGYTF
15 | TRBD1 | TRBJ2-2 | TRBV3-1/TRBV3-2 | - | TGTGCCAGCAGCCCCCGGACAGGGAACACCGGGGAGCTGTTTTTT | CASSPRTGNTGELFF
15 | TRBD2 | TRBJ2-3 | TRBV9 | - | TGTGCCAGCAGCGTAGTAGCGGGGGGGCGGGATACGCAGTATTTT | CASSVVAGGRDTQYF
16 | TRBD2 | TRBJ2-7 | TRBV3-1/TRBV3-2 | - | TGTGCCAGCAGCCAGAACAGCGGGGCCTTGCCGGGTGAGCAGTACTTC | CASSQNSGALPGEQYF
13 | - | TRBJ2-2 | TRBV6-5 | once | TGTGCCAGCTGGACAGAGAACACCGGGGAGCTGTTTTTT | CASWTENTGELFF
14 | - | TRBJ2-5 | TRBV7-8 | - | TGTGCCAGCAGCCGACTACAGGGAGCGGAGACCCAGTACTTC | CASSRLQGAETQYF
14 | TRBD2 | TRBJ2-5 | TRBV5-1 | - | TGCGCCAGCAGCTTGGAAGGTAGCGGGGGGACCCAGTACTTC | CASSLEGSGGTQYF
15 | TRBD1 | TRBJ2-5 | TRBV7-2 | - | TGTGCCAGCAGCCAAACCGGGACAGGGAGCGAGACCCAGTACTTC | CASSQTGTGSETQYF
17 | TRBD1 | TRBJ2-3 | TRBV5-4 | - | TGTGCCAGCAGCACGTCGGACAGGGCCCCTCTCACAGATACGCAGTATTTT | CASSTSDRAPLTDTQYF
15 | - | TRBJ1-3 | TRBV4-1 | once | TGCGCCAGCAGCCAGGGTAGAGGGATTGGAAACACCATATATTTT | CASSQGRGIGNTIYF
13 | - | TRBJ1-6 | TRBV7-2 | - | TGTGCCAGCAACAACGAACGTTATTCACCCCTCCACTTT | CASNNERYSPLHF
15 | TRBD1 | TRBJ2-1 | TRBV24-1 | - | TGTGCCACCACCGGGACAGGGTCATCCTACAATGAGCAGTTCTTC | CATTGTGSSYNEQFF